One sample yielded the 9 T cell receptor beta chains listed below, sequenced in a study of blood T cell repertoires in COVID-19. The assay was immunoSEQ multiplex PCR, and TCRdb's table has in-frame clones only and misses some. The table records hundreds of thousands of clones, about nine tenths of them present only once. The sequenced sample was PBMCs or T cells enriched from blood (not recorded which). The receptors stem from a woman in her 30s who had recovered from COVID-19.

Comment on this clone: An end of the junction does not agree with germline; a read error may underlie this. J is TRBJ2-7 and V is TRBV5-4; perhaps TRBD2 as D (5 bases). Germline lookup yields CDR1 SGHNT and CDR2 YYREEE (reference sequence). CDR3 size: 13 residues. The chain's CDR3 is CASSSFGQEFREF. CDR3 bases: TGTGCCAGCAGCTCGTTTGGGCAGGAGTTTAGGGAGTTC.

The chain has TRBV19 and TRBJ2-1, with TRBD2 identical over 10 bases. With V trimmed by 5 bases and J by 9 bases, 10 bases remained unmatched. The CDR3 runs 15 residues. Germline CDR1 reads LNHDA; CDR2 reads SQIVND (reference sequence). CDR3 residues: CASSLSGRAVREQFF. CDR3 bases: TGTGCCAGTAGTCTAAGCGGGAGGGCCGTTCGTGAGCAGTTCTTC.

DNA of the CDR3: TGTGCCAGTAAGCTGGAGTTAAGCACCGGGGAGCTGTTTTTT. It yields the protein CASKLELSTGELFF. This chain connects TRBV19 to TRBJ2-2; no firm D call. This CDR3 has 14 residues. In germline, CDR1 is LNHDA, CDR2 SQIVND (reference sequence). V was shortened by 7 bases and J by 4 bases, with 13 bases between the two germline ends.

Here the CDR3 DNA reads TGTGCCAGCAGCGTAGATCCGGATGAAAAACTGTTTTTT. Translating it yields CASSVDPDEKLFF. This rearrangement joins TRBV9 to TRBJ1-4; the D is unclear. The germline V and J ends were trimmed by 0 bases and 6 bases, with 6 bases remaining between them. Germline V gene sequence: CDR1 SGDLS, CDR2 YYNGEE. This CDR3 comprises 13 residues.

This chain joins TRBV5-4 and TRBJ2-1, with TRBD1 matching 9 bases. From germline, CDR1 is SGHNT and CDR2 YYREEE (reference sequence). The CDR3 runs to 17 residues. Losses at the gene ends were 9 bases for V and 0 bases for J; bases not matched to a gene: 13. This CDR3 is CATWTGAAPGSYNEQFF. The CDR3 region has the DNA TGTGCCACCTGGACAGGGGCTGCCCCGGGCTCCTACAATGAGCAGTTCTTC. Supplemented by reference TRBV5-4 and TRBJ2-1, the full variable domain reads ETGVTQSPTHLIKTRGQQVTLRCSSQSGHNTVSWYQQALGQGPQFIFQYYREEENGRGNFPPRFSGLQFPNYSSELNVNALELDDSALYLCATWTGAAPGSYNEQFFGPGTRLTVL.

This sequence joins TRBV9 and TRBJ2-5; 9 positions match TRBD2. The germline gives CDR1 SGDLS, CDR2 YYNGEE. V lost 2 bases and J lost 5; bases outside the gene matches: 7. CDR3 length: 15 amino acids. The CDR3 region has the DNA TGTGCCAGCAGCGTGGGCGGGAGGGCCCGGGAGACCCAGTACTTC. It codes for CASSVGGRARETQYF.

This chain joins TRBV12-3 or TRBV12-4 and TRBJ1-1, with D unresolved. The CDR3 consists of 13 residues. Trimming stripped 6 bases from V and 4 bases from J, with 12 bases between. CDR3 in DNA: TGTGCCAGCAGCCCGACTTTGAGCACTGAAGCTTTCTTT. Protein: CASSPTLSTEAFF.

This clone has just one count. This chain links TRBV2 with TRBJ2-2, with TRBD2 identical over 14 bases. V trimming: 6 bases; J trimming: 10 bases; junction bases outside the gene matches: 4. The CDR3 length is 14 residues. In germline, CDR1 is SNHLY, CDR2 FYNNEI. CDR3 in amino acids: CASRGLAGVVELFF. The CDR3 DNA sequence: TGTGCCAGCAGGGGACTAGCGGGAGTCGTGGAGCTGTTTTTT.

This sequence joins TRBV7-6 and TRBJ2-7; a possible D gene is TRBD2 (5 bases). The germline CDR1 and CDR2 sequences are SGHVS and FNYEAQ. This CDR3 region has 13 residues. Trimming removed 2 bases at V and 3 bases at J, with 8 bases between. The DNA for the CDR3 is TGTGCCAGCAGCTTAAATCGGGACTACGAGCAGTACTTC. This codes for CASSLNRDYEQYF.